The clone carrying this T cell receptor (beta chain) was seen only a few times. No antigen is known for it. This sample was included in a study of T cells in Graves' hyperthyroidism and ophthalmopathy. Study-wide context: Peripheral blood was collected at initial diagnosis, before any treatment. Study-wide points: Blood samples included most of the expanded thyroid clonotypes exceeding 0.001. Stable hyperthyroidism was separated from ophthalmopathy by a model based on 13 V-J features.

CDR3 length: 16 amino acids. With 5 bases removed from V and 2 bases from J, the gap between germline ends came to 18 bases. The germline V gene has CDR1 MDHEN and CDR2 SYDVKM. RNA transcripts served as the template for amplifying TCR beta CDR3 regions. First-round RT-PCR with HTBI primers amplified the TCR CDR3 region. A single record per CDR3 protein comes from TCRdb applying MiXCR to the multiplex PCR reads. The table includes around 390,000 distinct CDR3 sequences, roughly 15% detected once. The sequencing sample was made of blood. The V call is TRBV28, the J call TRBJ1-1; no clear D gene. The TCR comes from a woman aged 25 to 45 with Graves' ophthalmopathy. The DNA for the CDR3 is TGTGCCAGCAGTCCCGGGCCTCCAGCCCCTAACACTGAAGCTTTCTTT. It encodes CASSPGPPAPNTEAFF.